This T cell receptor beta chain emerged from a study of T cells in Graves' hyperthyroidism and ophthalmopathy. Amplified regions were TCR beta CDR3 sequences from RNA transcripts. Primed by the HTBI set, a first-round RT-PCR was run on the TCR CDR3. Using its own MiXCR run on the multiplex PCR reads, TCRdb lists one record per CDR3 protein. The sample has 350,000 to 500,000 distinct CDR3 sequences, roughly an eighth seen once. The CDR3 consists of 15 residues. The V segment lost 5 bases and the J segment 4 bases; nucleotides outside the gene matches: 5. Germline V lookup: CDR1 DFQATT, CDR2 SNEGSKA (reference sequence). The authors took PBMCs from 8 to 10 ml fresh peripheral blood. This clonotype appeared many times.

The chain has TRBV20-1 and TRBJ2-3; 14 bases are a match to TRBD2. What was sequenced was blood. This receptor was obtained from a young woman with Graves' hyperthyroidism. The CDR3 reads CSASGTSGSADTQYF. The CDR3 DNA follows: TGCAGTGCTTCCGGGACTAGCGGGAGTGCAGATACGCAGTATTTT.